The 18 T cell receptor beta chains in this list originate from one sample, sequenced in a study of cytomegalovirus exposure and HLA in healthy donors. The PCR contained 60 Vbeta and 13 Jbeta primers. Data came from immunoSEQ multiplex PCR; TCRdb stores just in-frame clones and leaves some out. The sample comprises some 110,000 clones, more than 70% of which are singletons, and 2.1% rests with the top ten. The sample was PBMCs. The receptors shown here come from a man aged 25 to 45 in good health and CMV-seronegative.

The chain joins TRBV7-9 to TRBJ2-2, with TRBD1 matching 9 bases. V trimming: 2 bases; J trimming: 7 bases; junction bases outside the gene matches: 8. Germline lookup yields CDR1 SEHNR and CDR2 FQNEAQ (reference sequence). The CDR3 length is 16 residues. The CDR3 bases are TGTGCCAGCAGCTTATCCCGGGACAGGGCGGGCGGGGAGCTGTTTTTT. Its protein product is CASSLSRDRAGGELFF. The full variable domain, its missing parts supplied by reference TRBV7-9 and TRBJ2-2, is DTGVSQNPRHKITKRGQNVTFRCDPISEHNRLYWYRQTLGQGPEFLTYFQNEAQLEKSRLLSDRFSAERPKGSFSTLEIQRTEQGDSAMYLCASSLSRDRAGGELFFGEGSRLTVL.

V gene TRBV28 combines with J gene TRBJ1-2, with D possibly matching TRBD1 (5 bases). There are 14 residues in the CDR3. The V gene's germline CDR1 is MDHEN and CDR2 SYDVKM. V shed 1 base and J shed 5 bases, with 11 bases lying between them. Here the CDR3 reads CASSLSWGVYGYTF. CDR3 DNA sequence: TGTGCCAGCAGTTTATCGTGGGGGGTATATGGCTACACCTTC.

CDR3 region: CASGSHRQGVGPQYF. The CDR3 DNA follows: TGTGCCAGCGGATCTCATAGACAGGGTGTGGGTCCGCAGTACTTC. The chain couples TRBV11-2 to TRBJ2-7, with 7 nucleotides matching TRBD1. The CDR3 totals 15 residues. CDR1 and CDR2 from the germline V gene are SGHAT and FQNNGV. V trimming: 8 bases; J trimming: 9 bases; junction bases outside the gene matches: 19.

J is TRBJ2-5 and V is TRBV27; TRBD2 matches at 8 bases. The CDR3 consists of 18 residues. Germline assignment: CDR1 MNHEY and CDR2 SMNVEV (reference sequence). V lost 1 base, J lost 5 bases, and 15 bases stayed unmatched. The CDR3 DNA reads as TGTGCCAGCAGTTTATTTCGGGGTAGCGGGGATCCTCGGGAGACCCAGTACTTC. It specifies CASSLFRGSGDPRETQYF.

This clone was counted a few times. The chain employs TRBV4-3 and TRBJ1-5; D not certain. The CDR3 length is 18 residues. Per germline, CDR1 LGHNA and CDR2 YSLEER. The V end was cut by 1 base, the J end by 7 bases, with 23 bases between. The CDR3 DNA sequence: TGCGCCAGCAGCCAAGGAAACTCCAAAACTGTCGAGGGCCAGCCCCAGCATTTT. Its translation is CASSQGNSKTVEGQPQHF.

The CDR3 is CASSLRPGKGPDTQYF. As DNA, the CDR3 is TGTGCCAGCAGCTTAAGACCAGGGAAAGGGCCAGATACGCAGTATTTT. The chain employs TRBV7-9 and TRBJ2-3; the D gene is possibly TRBD1 (5 bases). The germline V gene encodes CDR1 SEHNR and CDR2 FQNEAQ (reference sequence). The CDR3 is made up of 16 amino acids. V lost 2 bases, J lost 4 bases, and 16 bases lay in between.

The V gene is TRBV2, the J gene TRBJ2-3, with a tentative D call TRBD1 (6 bases). CDR3 length equals 13 residues. Germline assignment: CDR1 SNHLY and CDR2 FYNNEI. Trimming cost V 7 bases and J 2 bases, with 10 bases left between them. CDR3: CASMGAITDTQYF. CDR3 nucleotides: TGTGCCAGCATGGGGGCGATCACAGATACGCAGTATTTT.

The rearrangement joins TRBV7-2 to TRBJ1-5; D not certain. V was cut by 0 bases and J by 5 bases, with 8 bases left in between. Germline V CDR1 and CDR2: SGHTA, FQGNSA. The CDR3 runs to 14 residues. CDR3 amino acids: CASSLAKTDQPQHF. The CDR3 DNA reads TGTGCCAGCAGCTTAGCAAAGACTGATCAGCCCCAGCATTTT.

The chain couples TRBV4-2 to TRBJ1-1; D unclear. Germline CDR1 reads LGHNA; CDR2 reads YNFKEQ. Trimming left V 0 bases short and J 5 bases short, with 7 bases between. CDR3 size: 13 residues. The CDR3 region is CASSQERRTEAFF. Written as DNA, the CDR3 is TGTGCCAGCAGCCAAGAGCGGAGAACTGAAGCTTTCTTT.

The chain uses TRBV15 and TRBJ2-7, with 7 bases aligning to TRBD1. Looked up from germline, CDR1 is LNHNV and CDR2 is YYDKDF (reference sequence). The CDR3 runs to 14 residues. The ends lost 5 bases at V and 6 bases at J; junction bases unmatched: 10. DNA of the CDR3: TGTGCCACCAGCTTCGACAGGGTTATAGGCGAGCAGTACTTC. Protein: CATSFDRVIGEQYF.

This chain connects TRBV29-1 to TRBJ2-2; 7 bases map to TRBD1. This CDR3 comprises 13 residues. The V segment lost 3 bases and the J segment 4 bases; nucleotides outside the gene matches: 2. Per germline, CDR1 SQVTM and CDR2 ANQGSEA. CDR3 bases: TGCAGCGTTGACCCAGGGGGCACCGGGGAGCTGTTTTTT. This sequence encodes CSVDPGGTGELFF.

This clone was seen once. The rearrangement uses TRBV19 and TRBJ1-2, with D tentatively TRBD1 (6 bases). Germline CDR1 is LNHDA and CDR2 is SQIVND (reference sequence). The CDR3 has 13 residues. The V and J ends lost 8 bases and 6 bases respectively, with 16 bases between them. The CDR3 nucleotides are TGTGCCAGTCAAGGGGGAAGGATGGATGGCTACACCTTC. Translated, it gives CASQGGRMDGYTF.

The chain employs TRBV7-2 and TRBJ2-1; tentative D call: TRBD2 (5 bases). Per germline, CDR1 SGHTA and CDR2 FQGNSA. Trimming took off 4 bases at V and 3 bases at J, with 13 bases between the two ends. The CDR3 has 15 residues. CDR3 residues: CASSSRVRGYNEQFF. Written as DNA, the CDR3 is TGTGCCAGCAGCTCTAGGGTTCGGGGCTACAATGAGCAGTTCTTC.

The chain couples TRBV28 to TRBJ2-7; D is unresolved. Germline V gene sequence: CDR1 MDHEN, CDR2 SYDVKM. Trimming removed 6 bases at V and 9 bases at J, with 15 bases between. The CDR3 runs 12 residues. CDR3 in DNA: TGTGCCAGCAGGAGCATACGGGTGGGGCAGTACTTC. This codes for CASRSIRVGQYF.

The V gene is TRBV29-1, the J gene TRBJ2-5; D is unclear. The V gene lost 4 bases and the J gene lost 7 bases, with 7 bases spanning the gap. The CDR3 covers 10 residues. Germline-derived CDR1 and CDR2 are SQVTM and ANQGSEA. The CDR3 region is CSVGAVTQYF. The CDR3 DNA follows: TGCAGCGTTGGGGCTGTGACCCAGTACTTC.

The rearrangement joins TRBV28 to TRBJ2-5; possibly TRBD1 for D (5 bases). The CDR3 runs to 16 residues. Trimming stripped 5 bases from V and 5 bases from J, with 21 bases between. Germline lookup yields CDR1 MDHEN and CDR2 SYDVKM. CDR3 loop: CASSTPSGRVQETQYF. The CDR3 region has the DNA TGTGCCAGCAGTACCCCTTCGGGCAGGGTACAGGAGACCCAGTACTTC.

The rearrangement joins TRBV29-1 to TRBJ2-2; 7 bases fit TRBD1. CDR3 length: 12 residues. Per germline, CDR1 SQVTM and CDR2 ANQGSEA. The V gene end was trimmed by 7 bases and the J gene end by 7 bases; junction bases not matched to a gene: 6. The CDR3 protein is CSGGQLNGELFF. The CDR3 coding sequence is TGCAGCGGGGGACAGCTAAACGGGGAGCTGTTTTTT.

The gene calls are TRBV15 and TRBJ1-2; a possible D gene is TRBD1 (6 bases). Deletions cut 0 bases from V and 3 bases from J, with 8 bases between. The germline V gene encodes CDR1 LNHNV and CDR2 YYDKDF (reference sequence). This CDR3 is 14 amino acids long. The CDR3 loop reads CATSRDPGDYGYTF. The CDR3 DNA is TGTGCCACCAGCAGAGATCCAGGGGACTATGGCTACACCTTC.